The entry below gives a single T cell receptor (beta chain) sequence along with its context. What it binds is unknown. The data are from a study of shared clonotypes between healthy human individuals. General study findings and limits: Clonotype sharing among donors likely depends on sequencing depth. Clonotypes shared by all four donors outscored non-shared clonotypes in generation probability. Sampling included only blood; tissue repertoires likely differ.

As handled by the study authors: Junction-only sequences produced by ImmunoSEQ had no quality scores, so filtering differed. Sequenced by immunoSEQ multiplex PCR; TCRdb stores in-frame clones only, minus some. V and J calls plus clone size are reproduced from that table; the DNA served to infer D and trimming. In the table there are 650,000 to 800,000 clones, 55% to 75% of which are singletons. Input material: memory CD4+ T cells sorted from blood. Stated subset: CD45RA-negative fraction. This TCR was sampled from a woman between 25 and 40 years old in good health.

The CDR3 loop reads CASSLDSQARDEQFF. The CDR3 nucleotides are TGCGCCAGCAGCTTGGACTCACAGGCCCGGGATGAGCAGTTCTTC. This chain uses TRBV5-1 with TRBJ2-1; possibly TRBD1 for D (5 bases). The CDR3 consists of 15 residues. Germline CDR1 and CDR2: SGHRS and YFSETQ. Trimming shortened V by 0 bases and J by 8 bases, and 15 bases separated the two germline ends.